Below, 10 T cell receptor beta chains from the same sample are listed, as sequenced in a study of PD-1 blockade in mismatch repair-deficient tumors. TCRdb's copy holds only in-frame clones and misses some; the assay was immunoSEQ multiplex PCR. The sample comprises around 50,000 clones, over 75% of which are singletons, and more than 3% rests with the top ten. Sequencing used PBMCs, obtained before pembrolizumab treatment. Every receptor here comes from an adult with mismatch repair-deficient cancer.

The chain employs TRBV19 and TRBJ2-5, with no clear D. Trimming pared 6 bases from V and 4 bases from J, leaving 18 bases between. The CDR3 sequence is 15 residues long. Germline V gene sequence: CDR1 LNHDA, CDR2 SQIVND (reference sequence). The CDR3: CASSTPRSNGETQYF. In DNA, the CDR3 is TGTGCCAGTAGCACCCCTCGTTCCAACGGAGAGACCCAGTACTTC.

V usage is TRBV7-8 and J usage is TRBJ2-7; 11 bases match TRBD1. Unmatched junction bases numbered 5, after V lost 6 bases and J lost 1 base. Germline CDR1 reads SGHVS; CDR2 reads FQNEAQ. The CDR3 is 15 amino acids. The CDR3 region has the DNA TGTGCCAGCAGTACCGGGACAGGGGGATCCTACGAGCAGTACTTC. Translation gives CASSTGTGGSYEQYF. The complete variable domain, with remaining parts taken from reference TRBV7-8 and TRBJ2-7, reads GAGVSQSPRYKVAKRGQDVALRCDPISGHVSLFWYQQALGQGPEFLTYFQNEAQLDKSGLPSDRFFAERPEGSVSTLKIQRTQQEDSAVYLCASSTGTGGSYEQYFGPGTRLTVT.

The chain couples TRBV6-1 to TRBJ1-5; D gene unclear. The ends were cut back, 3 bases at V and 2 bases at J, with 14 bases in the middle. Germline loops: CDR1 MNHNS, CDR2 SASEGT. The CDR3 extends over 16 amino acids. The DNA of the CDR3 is TGTGCCAGCAGTGACGGAGGGTCGGGTGGCAATCAGCCCCAGCATTTT. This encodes CASSDGGSGGNQPQHF.

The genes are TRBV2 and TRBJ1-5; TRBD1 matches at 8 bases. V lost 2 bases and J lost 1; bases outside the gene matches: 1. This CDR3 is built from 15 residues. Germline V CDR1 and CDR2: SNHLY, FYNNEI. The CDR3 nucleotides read TGTGCCAGCAGTGAACAGGGGGCCAGCAATCAGCCCCAGCATTTT. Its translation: CASSEQGASNQPQHF.

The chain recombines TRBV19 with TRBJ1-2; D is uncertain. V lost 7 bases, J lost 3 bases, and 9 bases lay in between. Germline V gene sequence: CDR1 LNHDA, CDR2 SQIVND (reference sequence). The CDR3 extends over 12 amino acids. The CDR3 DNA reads TGTGCCAGTACCTCCGGGGACTATGGCTACACCTTC. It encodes CASTSGDYGYTF.

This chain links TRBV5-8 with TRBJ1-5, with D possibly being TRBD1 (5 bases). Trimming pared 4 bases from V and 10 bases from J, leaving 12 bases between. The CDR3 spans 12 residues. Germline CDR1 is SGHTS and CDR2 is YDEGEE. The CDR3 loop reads CASSTKQGPQHF. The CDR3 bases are TGTGCCAGCAGCACAAAGCAGGGACCCCAGCATTTT.

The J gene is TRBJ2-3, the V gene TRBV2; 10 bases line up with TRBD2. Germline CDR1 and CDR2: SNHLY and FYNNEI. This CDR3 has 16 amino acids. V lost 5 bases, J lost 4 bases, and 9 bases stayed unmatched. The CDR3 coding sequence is TGTGCCAGCAGTCCCGGACTAGCGGCTCGGGCAGATACGCAGTATTTT. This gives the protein CASSPGLAARADTQYF.

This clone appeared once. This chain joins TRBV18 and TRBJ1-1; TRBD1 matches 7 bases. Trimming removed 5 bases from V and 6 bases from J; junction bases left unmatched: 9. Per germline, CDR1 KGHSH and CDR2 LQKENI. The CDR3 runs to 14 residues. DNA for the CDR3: TGTGCCAGCTCAGGACAGGTGTCCGTCCCTGAAGCTTTCTTT. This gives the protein CASSGQVSVPEAFF.

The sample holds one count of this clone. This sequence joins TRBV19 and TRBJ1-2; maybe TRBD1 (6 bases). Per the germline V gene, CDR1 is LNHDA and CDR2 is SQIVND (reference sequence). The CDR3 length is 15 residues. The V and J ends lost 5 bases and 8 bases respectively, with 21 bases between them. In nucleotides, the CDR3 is TGTGCCAGTAGTCTGATGGAAGGCAGGGGTAGGGGCTACACCTTC. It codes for CASSLMEGRGRGYTF.

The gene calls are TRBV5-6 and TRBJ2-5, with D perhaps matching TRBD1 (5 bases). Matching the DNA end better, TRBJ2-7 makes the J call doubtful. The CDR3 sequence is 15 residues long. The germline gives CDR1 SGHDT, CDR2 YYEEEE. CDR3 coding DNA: TGTGCCAGCAGCTTGGGAGCCAGGGTTTTCGACGAGCAGTACTTC. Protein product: CASSLGARVFDEQYF.